The 29 T cell receptor beta chains below all came from one sample that was sequenced in a study of cytomegalovirus exposure and HLA in healthy donors. The PCR was carried out with 60 Vbeta primers and 13 Jbeta primers. The repertoire was sequenced with immunoSEQ multiplex PCR; TCRdb's copy has only in-frame clones and lacks some. The table lists some 200,000 clones, around 64% of them singletons. The sequenced material came from PBMCs. The receptors here all came from a man aged 35-49 years in good health and CMV-seropositive.

The rearrangement joins TRBV7-3 to TRBJ2-3; possible D gene TRBD2, 5 bases. The CDR3 spans 15 residues. Germline V gene lookup returns CDR1 SGHTA and CDR2 FQGTGA. V dropped 2 bases and J dropped 9 bases, with 18 bases sitting between them. The CDR3 protein is CASSLGGAGDITQYF. Written as DNA, the CDR3 is TGTGCCAGCAGCTTAGGCGGTGCGGGCGACATAACGCAGTATTTT.

The rearrangement links TRBV9 to TRBJ1-6; TRBD1 might be the D (6 bases). This CDR3 has 15 amino acids. Trimming removed 0 bases from V and 7 bases from J, with 11 bases in between. The V gene's germline CDR1 is SGDLS and CDR2 YYNGEE. The CDR3 sequence is CASSVGVQGNSPLHF. DNA for the CDR3: TGTGCCAGCAGCGTAGGGGTACAGGGAAATTCACCCCTCCACTTT.

The J gene is TRBJ1-3, the V gene TRBV15; D not resolved. V was pared by 5 bases and J by 4 bases, with 12 bases between. The germline V gene encodes CDR1 LNHNV and CDR2 YYDKDF (reference sequence). The length of the CDR3 is 14 residues. CDR3 sequence reads: CATSGAASGNTIYF. DNA for the CDR3: TGTGCCACCAGCGGAGCCGCGTCGGGAAACACCATATATTTT.

This clone was seen only a few times. V and J are TRBV6-1 and TRBJ1-5; weak D call: TRBD1 (5 bases). Per the germline V gene, CDR1 is MNHNS and CDR2 is SASEGT. The CDR3 is made up of 17 amino acids. The V end lost 2 bases, the J end lost 0 bases, and 14 bases lay between the germline ends. Here the CDR3 DNA reads TGTGCCAGCAGTGAAAGGGCCCCGGGGGTTAGCAATCAGCCCCAGCATTTT. Protein product: CASSERAPGVSNQPQHF.

The gene calls are TRBV6-6 and TRBJ1-2; D ambiguous. V was shortened by 6 bases and J by 7 bases, with 15 bases between the two germline ends. The CDR3 has 13 residues. CDR1 and CDR2 (germline): MNHNY, SVGAGI (reference sequence). Here the CDR3 reads CASRPGPPGGYTF. CDR3 DNA sequence: TGTGCCAGCAGGCCCGGTCCTCCGGGTGGCTACACCTTC.

The CDR3 loop reads CASSIFGGRPNYGYTF. The CDR3 nucleotides are TGTGCCAGTAGTATATTTGGAGGGCGACCTAACTATGGCTACACCTTC. The chain is built from TRBV19 and TRBJ1-2, with D unresolved. The ends were cut back, 2 bases at V and 0 bases at J, with 13 bases in the middle. The CDR3 sequence is 16 residues long. Germline V gives CDR1 LNHDA, CDR2 SQIVND (reference sequence). Supplemented by reference TRBV19 and TRBJ1-2, the full variable domain reads DGGITQSPKYLFRKEGQNVTLSCEQNLNHDAMYWYRQDPGQGLRLIYYSQIVNDFQKGDIAEGYSVSREKKESFPLTVTSAQKNPTAFYLCASSIFGGRPNYGYTFGSGTRLTVV.

The CDR3 loop is CASSDSILTEAFF. Here the CDR3 DNA reads TGTGCCAGCTCAGACAGTATCCTCACTGAAGCTTTCTTT. The chain recombines TRBV18 with TRBJ1-1, with a tentative D call TRBD1 (5 bases). CDR1 KGHSH and CDR2 LQKENI come from the germline V gene. The CDR3 consists of 13 residues. V lost 5 bases, J lost 4 bases, and 11 bases lay in between.

The CDR3 protein is CASLSFGTGVRSGANVLTF. CDR3 sequence (DNA): TGTGCCAGCTTATCCTTTGGGACAGGGGTCAGGTCTGGGGCCAACGTCCTGACTTTC. J is TRBJ2-6 and V is TRBV7-9; 10 bases align to TRBD1. CDR3 length equals 19 residues. V shed 8 bases and J 1 base; nucleotides not matched to a gene: 14. Per germline, CDR1 SEHNR and CDR2 FQNEAQ (reference sequence).

V usage is TRBV28 and J usage is TRBJ1-6; D is unresolved. Trimming left V 4 bases short and J 0 bases short, with 7 bases between. This CDR3 is built from 15 residues. Looked up from germline, CDR1 is MDHEN and CDR2 is SYDVKM. Here the CDR3 reads CASSSGSSYNSPLHF. CDR3 nucleotides: TGTGCCAGCAGTTCGGGAAGCTCCTATAATTCACCCCTCCACTTT.

This chain connects TRBV9 to TRBJ1-2; 8 bases match TRBD1. V lost 3 bases to trimming and J lost 2 bases; unmatched junction nucleotides: 9. Germline CDR1 and CDR2: SGDLS and YYNGEE. CDR3 length: 16 residues. The CDR3 region has the DNA TGTGCCAGCAGCGGACTTACAGGGGGAGGGAACTATGGCTACACCTTC. Translating gives CASSGLTGGGNYGYTF.

This clone was recorded a few times. V usage is TRBV7-3 and J usage is TRBJ2-1, with TRBD2 identical over 13 bases. The V and J ends lost 6 bases and 9 bases, in that order; junction bases with no gene match: 8. Germline CDR1 SGHTA, CDR2 FQGTGA. This CDR3 has 15 residues. CDR3 in amino acids: CASSPQLAGGSEQFF. CDR3 bases: TGTGCCAGCAGTCCGCAACTAGCGGGGGGGAGTGAGCAGTTCTTC.

This clone was counted a few times. The chain employs TRBV5-6 and TRBJ2-1; D not resolved. CDR1 is SGHDT, CDR2 YYEEEE, per germline. The CDR3 loop spans 13 amino acids. V was cut by 4 bases and J by 5 bases, with 10 bases left in between. The CDR3 bases are TGTGCCAGCAGCCTCCTTCGGGACAATGAGCAGTTCTTC. Amino acid sequence: CASSLLRDNEQFF.

J is TRBJ1-1 and V is TRBV19; the match to TRBD1 covers 7 bases. Germline CDR1 reads LNHDA; CDR2 reads SQIVND (reference sequence). The CDR3 consists of 14 residues. Trimming took 7 bases from V and 1 from J; bases not matched to a gene: 6. The CDR3 here is CASKRGQENTEAFF. For the CDR3, the DNA is TGTGCCAGTAAAAGGGGGCAGGAGAACACTGAAGCTTTCTTT.

V and J are TRBV2 and TRBJ2-1; 7 bases line up with TRBD2. The CDR3 covers 18 residues. Germline CDR1 reads SNHLY; CDR2 reads FYNNEI. Trimming removed 2 bases from V and 1 base from J; junction bases left unmatched: 11. For the CDR3, the DNA is TGTGCCAGCAGTGAAATGAGCGGGGCCGGTGAATCCTACAATGAGCAGTTCTTC. As protein: CASSEMSGAGESYNEQFF.

J is TRBJ2-2 and V is TRBV2; 10 positions agree with TRBD1. The CDR3 is 17 residues long. The V gene end was trimmed by 5 bases and the J gene end by 0 bases; junction bases not matched to a gene: 6. Germline V gives CDR1 SNHLY, CDR2 FYNNEI. Here the CDR3 DNA reads TGTGCCAGCAGTCATTCCGGACAGGGGGCGAACACCGGGGAGCTGTTTTTT. It codes for CASSHSGQGANTGELFF.

This clone was detected a few times. The V call is TRBV4-1, the J call TRBJ2-5; 7 bases are shared with TRBD1. After removal of 3 bases from V and 5 bases from J, the junction contained 6 bases not matched to a gene. This CDR3 has 14 amino acids. CDR1 is MGHRA, CDR2 YSYEKL, per germline. The CDR3 DNA reads as TGCGCCAGCAGCCACAGGGGGAATCGGGAGACCCAGTACTTC. Amino acids: CASSHRGNRETQYF.

The chain recombines TRBV25-1 with TRBJ2-1; TRBD1 agrees at 8 bases. Germline CDR1 is MGHDK and CDR2 is SYGVNS. Trimming at V came to 3 bases and at J to 6 bases, leaving 7 bases not matched to a gene. This CDR3 has 15 residues. CDR3 amino acids: CASSELTGEINEQFF. The CDR3 nucleotides are TGTGCCAGCAGTGAGTTGACAGGGGAGATCAATGAGCAGTTCTTC.

The chain carries TRBV11-3 and TRBJ1-6, with no clear D. The CDR3 is made up of 14 amino acids. Germline V lookup: CDR1 SGHNT, CDR2 YENEEA. V lost 2 bases to trimming and J lost 7 bases, with 9 bases between them. CDR3 bases: TGTGCCAGCAGCTTACACGGCGGGAATTCACCCCTCCACTTT. Translating gives CASSLHGGNSPLHF.

The V gene is TRBV6-6, the J gene TRBJ1-1; no firm D call. Germline CDR1 is MNHNY and CDR2 is SVGAGI (reference sequence). CDR3 size: 15 residues. Trimming shortened V by 4 bases and J by 5 bases, and 17 bases separated the two germline ends. In nucleotides, the CDR3 is TGTGCCAGCAGTTCTCCGGGGAGGGTAGGTACTGAAGCTTTCTTT. Protein sequence: CASSSPGRVGTEAFF.

This clone occurred a few times. The chain uses TRBV27 and TRBJ1-1, with a weak D call TRBD1 (6 bases). CDR1 and CDR2 (germline): MNHEY, SMNVEV (reference sequence). Trimming stripped 6 bases from V and 5 bases from J, with 13 bases between. The CDR3 totals 13 residues. This CDR3 reads CASRQGKRTEAFF. The CDR3, as DNA: TGTGCCAGCAGGCAGGGGAAGCGGACTGAAGCTTTCTTT.

This rearrangement joins TRBV6-5 to TRBJ2-7; D call uncertain. Germline-derived CDR1 and CDR2 are MNHEY and SVGAGI. Trimming removed 7 bases from V and 2 bases from J, with 18 bases in between. This CDR3 contains 15 residues. This CDR3 is CASNRLHKSPYEQYF. CDR3 DNA sequence: TGTGCCAGCAACCGACTGCATAAGTCCCCCTACGAGCAGTACTTC.

The chain recombines TRBV6-1 with TRBJ1-5; no firm D call. The V gene's germline CDR1 is MNHNS and CDR2 SASEGT. Trimming took off 8 bases at V and 4 bases at J, with 6 bases between the two ends. This CDR3 region has 11 residues. The CDR3 loop reads CASCTNQPQHF. As DNA, the CDR3 is TGTGCCAGCTGTACTAATCAGCCCCAGCATTTT.

The genes are TRBV19 and TRBJ1-2; tentative D call: TRBD1 (6 bases). This CDR3 is built from 11 residues. Germline CDR1 is LNHDA and CDR2 is SQIVND (reference sequence). V lost 9 bases and J lost 4, with 9 bases in between. The CDR3 reads CASRGAYGYTF. The DNA for the CDR3 is TGTGCCAGCCGGGGGGCCTATGGCTACACCTTC. The entire variable domain, with the rest obtained from reference TRBV19 and TRBJ1-2, is as follows: DGGITQSPKYLFRKEGQNVTLSCEQNLNHDAMYWYRQDPGQGLRLIYYSQIVNDFQKGDIAEGYSVSREKKESFPLTVTSAQKNPTAFYLCASRGAYGYTFGSGTRLTVV.

This chain joins TRBV11-2 and TRBJ1-1; the D gene is possibly TRBD1 (5 bases). The CDR3 length is 14 residues. CDR1 SGHAT and CDR2 FQNNGV come from the germline V gene. The V gene lost 1 base and the J gene lost 2 bases, with 8 bases spanning the gap. The chain's CDR3 is CASSLVGGNTEAFF. The DNA for the CDR3 is TGTGCCAGCAGCTTAGTGGGGGGAAACACTGAAGCTTTCTTT. The full variable domain, its missing parts supplied by reference TRBV11-2 and TRBJ1-1, is EAGVAQSPRYKIIEKRQSVAFWCNPISGHATLYWYQQILGQGPKLLIQFQNNGVVDDSQLPKDRFSAERLKGVDSTLKIQPAKLEDSAVYLCASSLVGGNTEAFFGQGTRLTVV.

This chain connects TRBV28 to TRBJ2-7; 10 bases fit TRBD2. V shed 6 bases, J shed 7 bases, and the junction held 21 bases outside the gene matches. The germline gives CDR1 MDHEN, CDR2 SYDVKM. This CDR3 has 18 amino acids. The CDR3 is CASSPPGGSGGATGEQYF. The CDR3 DNA is TGTGCCAGCAGCCCCCCGGGGGGGAGCGGGGGGGCGACTGGGGAGCAGTACTTC.

Details on this clone: At one boundary the junction diverges from the germline segment, which might be a read error. This rearrangement joins TRBV6-5 to TRBJ2-7; 9 bases are shared with TRBD1. This CDR3 spans 15 amino acids. Germline CDR1 reads MNHEY; CDR2 reads SVGAGI. CDR3 bases: TGTGCCAGCAGAGACCGGGACAGGGCCTCCCACGAGCAGTACTTC. Translated, it gives CASRDRDRASHEQYF.

This clone was counted many times. Here the CDR3 DNA reads TGTGCCAGCAGTACCCCGACAGGGGAAGCTTTCTTT. Translated, it gives CASSTPTGEAFF. The chain recombines TRBV28 with TRBJ1-1; 7 nucleotides match TRBD1. The CDR3 runs to 12 residues. Germline V lookup: CDR1 MDHEN, CDR2 SYDVKM. J was trimmed by 8 bases and V by 5 bases; bases with no gene match: 5.

The V call is TRBV4-2, the J call TRBJ2-7; 7 bases map to TRBD1. The CDR3 contains 13 residues. Germline CDR1 is LGHNA and CDR2 is YNFKEQ. With 5 bases clipped from V and 1 base from J, the junction kept 2 bases outside the gene matches. This CDR3 is CASSTGDSYEQYF. The CDR3 bases are TGTGCCAGCAGCACAGGGGATTCCTACGAGCAGTACTTC.

This clone was found a few times. The J gene is TRBJ1-1, the V gene TRBV11-2, with D hard to call. The CDR3 extends over 13 amino acids. V lost 1 base and J 1 base, leaving 4 bases between the germline ends. From germline, CDR1 is SGHAT and CDR2 FQNNGV. CDR3 nucleotides: TGTGCCAGCAGCTTAGGGAGGAACACTGAAGCTTTCTTT. It translates to CASSLGRNTEAFF.